This TCR beta chain was profiled in a study of CD8+ T cells in alopecia areata. Broader study findings: Scalp clonality dropped significantly under tofacitinib, as did expanded CD8+ top-100 clones. During tofacitinib treatment, many expanded lesional clones remained in scalp and blood. Lesional tissue from the scalp (especially in alopecia totalis/universalis) showed higher clonality than normal scalp.

As concerns this clone: Antigen unknown.

This sample's treatment: oral pan-JAK inhibitor, 5-10 mg twice daily. Once RNA had been extracted, it was reverse transcribed into cDNA to act as the sequencing template. TCRdb's copy holds only in-frame clones and misses some; the assay was immunoSEQ multiplex PCR. The sample lists some 200,000 clones, under 75% occurring once. The CDR3 covers 14 residues. Germline lookup yields CDR1 MNHEY and CDR2 SVGAGI. The junction had 7 bases not matched to a gene; V was cut back by 8 bases and J by 2 bases. This TCR came from a human donor with alopecia areata. The sample here was CD4+ T cells sorted from blood, taken at week 4, from a patient treated with tofacitinib. The chain couples TRBV6-5 to TRBJ2-7; 9 bases are a match to TRBD2. The CDR3 bases are TGTGCCAGCTTAAGCGGGGGGCCTGCCTACGAGCAGTACTTC. This codes for CASLSGGPAYEQYF.